Listed below are T cell receptor beta chains from one sample, sequenced in a study of cytomegalovirus exposure and HLA in healthy donors. Some clones are missing from TCRdb's copy, which holds only in-frame ones; the method was immunoSEQ multiplex PCR. The sample includes about 360,000 clones, about nine tenths of them seen just once. The sample taken for sequencing was PBMCs. The receptor set was obtained from a woman aged 18-29 years in good health and CMV-seronegative. Both conserved end residues are part of each CDR3. D genes are given only for firm matches. The size of a clone is reported for some rows only, either as once, few or many, or as a class for expanded clones.

-,TRBV4-1,-,TRBJ2-7,CASSQVLSSYEQYF,TGCGCCAGCAGCCAAGTACTAAGCTCCTACGAGCAGTACTTC
-,TRBV19,-,TRBJ2-7,CASSISGSYEQYF,TGTGCCAGTAGTATTTCCGGGAGCTACGAGCAGTACTTC
-,TRBV10-2,-,TRBJ2-7,CASNPHRDSPSEQYF,TGCGCCAGCAACCCACACAGGGATTCTCCCTCCGAGCAGTACTTC
-,TRBV2,TRBD2,TRBJ2-5,CASSVLAGGRGETQYF,TGTGCCAGCAGTGTACTAGCGGGAGGGAGGGGGGAGACCCAGTACTTC
-,TRBV11-2,TRBD1,TRBJ2-2,CASSDRVYTGELFF,TGTGCCAGCAGCGACAGGGTTTACACCGGGGAGCTGTTTTTT
-,TRBV29-1,-,TRBJ1-2,CSAYGRLGYGYTF,TGCAGCGCCTATGGTCGCCTTGGCTATGGCTACACCTTC
-,TRBV5-5,-,TRBJ1-6,CASSLTGQKGSPLHF,TGTGCCAGCAGCTTGACCGGACAGAAGGGATCACCCCTCCACTTT
-,TRBV18,-,TRBJ2-3,CASSPKSTDTQYF,TGTGCCAGCTCACCTAAAAGCACAGATACGCAGTATTTT
few,TRBV30,TRBD1,TRBJ2-7,CAWGQEEYEQYF,TGTGCCTGGGGACAGGAGGAGTACGAGCAGTACTTC
-,TRBV19,-,TRBJ2-2,CASSRGPVTGELFF,TGTGCCAGTAGTAGGGGGCCGGTCACCGGGGAGCTGTTTTTT
-,TRBV6-1,-,TRBJ2-7,CASHSYEQYF,TGTGCCAGCCACTCCTACGAGCAGTACTTC
once,TRBV6-5,-,TRBJ2-2,CASSFPAGELFF,TGTGCCAGCAGTTTTCCGGCCGGGGAGCTGTTTTTT
-,TRBV5-6,-,TRBJ2-3,CASSSPGTDTQYF,TGTGCCAGCAGCTCCCCCGGGACAGATACGCAGTATTTT
few,TRBV6-1,-,TRBJ2-7,CASSDRVVPYEQYF,TGTGCCAGCAGTGACAGGGTGGTGCCCTACGAGCAGTACTTC
-,TRBV28,TRBD1,TRBJ1-5,CASSPETGKFPWGHF,TGTGCCAGCAGTCCGGAGACAGGGAAGTTTCCCTGGGGCCATTTT
-,TRBV27,-,TRBJ2-7,CASVGLFREQYF,TGTGCCAGCGTAGGACTTTTTAGGGAGCAGTACTTC
-,TRBV27,TRBD1,TRBJ2-7,CASSSGTGYEQYF,TGTGCCAGCAGTTCCGGGACAGGCTACGAGCAGTACTTC
-,TRBV7-9,-,TRBJ1-2,CASSLDGIYGYTF,TGTGCCAGCAGCTTGGACGGGATCTATGGCTACACCTTC
-,TRBV5-1,-,TRBJ2-7,CASSLGSRGFTYEQYF,TGCGCCAGCAGCTTGGGGTCCCGGGGATTTACCTACGAGCAGTACTTC
-,TRBV7-9,TRBD2,TRBJ2-1,CASSLALTGTSGYNEQFF,TGTGCCAGCAGCTTAGCGCTCACCGGGACTAGCGGATACAATGAGCAGTTCTTC
-,TRBV5-1,TRBD2,TRBJ2-1,CASSFLAGGDNEQFF,TGCGCCAGCAGCTTCCTAGCGGGAGGGGACAATGAGCAGTTCTTC
-,TRBV6-6,-,TRBJ1-4,CASSQPSGGEKLFF,TGTGCCAGCAGTCAGCCGTCCGGGGGTGAAAAACTGTTTTTT
few,TRBV6-5,TRBD1,TRBJ2-7,CATQRSRGRYEQYF,TGTGCCACTCAGCGGTCCAGGGGGCGATACGAGCAGTACTTC